This is a list of T cell receptor beta chains from one sample in a study of T cells in localized non-small cell lung cancer. The assay was immunoSEQ multiplex PCR, and TCRdb's table has in-frame clones only and misses some. Here the sample spans over 1,500 clones, around 25% being singletons. The sample consisted of lung tumor tissue, taken before any cancer treatment. The source is a woman aged 35-75 years with stage I lung adenocarcinoma. The CDR3 runs from the conserved cysteine through the conserved F or W. The order of the fields is V gene, clone size, J gene, D gene, CDR3 protein, CDR3 DNA. The D gene is left open where the match is weak. Size is omitted from some rows. Given values are once, few, many or a class for expanded clones.

TRBV19	few	TRBJ1-6	-	CASSMVINSPLHF	TGTGCCAGTAGTATGGTTATTAACTCACCCCTCCACTTT
TRBV11-3	-	TRBJ2-7	TRBD1	CASRGQGALHEQYF	TGTGCCAGCAGAGGACAGGGGGCGCTTCACGAGCAGTACTTC
TRBV5-1	-	TRBJ2-6	-	CASSFPGTWNKDNSGANVLTF	TGCGCCAGCAGCTTTCCCGGGACGTGGAACAAGGATAACTCTGGGGCCAACGTCCTGACTTTC
TRBV30	large	TRBJ1-6	-	CAWSLVAGESPLHF	TGTGCCTGGAGTCTGGTTGCAGGGGAATCACCCCTCCACTTT
TRBV18	few	TRBJ1-2	-	CASSDSSLVRGYTF	TGTGCCAGTTCAGACAGCTCTCTCGTGCGGGGCTACACCTTC
TRBV18	-	TRBJ2-5	TRBD1	CASSPRQGDETQYF	TGTGCCAGCTCACCAAGACAGGGCGACGAGACCCAGTACTTC
TRBV28	large	TRBJ1-3	TRBD1	CASSFWDRGNTIYF	TGTGCCAGCAGTTTTTGGGACAGGGGAAACACCATATATTTT
TRBV15	-	TRBJ1-5	-	CATSRRVRASNQPQHF	TGTGCCACCAGCCGACGAGTCAGGGCAAGCAATCAGCCCCAGCATTTT
TRBV19	-	TRBJ1-3	TRBD1	CASLQGATGNTIYF	TGTGCCAGCCTACAGGGGGCAACTGGAAACACCATATATTTT
TRBV28	-	TRBJ2-2	TRBD1	CASSMDRVNTGELFF	TGTGCCAGCAGTATGGACAGGGTGAACACCGGGGAGCTGTTTTTT
TRBV19	large	TRBJ2-2	-	CASGYDTGELFF	TGTGCCAGCGGGTACGACACCGGGGAGCTGTTTTTT
TRBV29-1	few	TRBJ1-1	-	CSVFGGNTEAFF	TGCAGCGTGTTTGGAGGGAACACTGAAGCTTTCTTT
TRBV2	-	TRBJ2-1	-	CASSFTGDNEQFF	TGTGCCAGCAGCTTTACCGGGGACAATGAGCAGTTCTTC
TRBV1	-	TRBJ2-5	-	CASSLGLWAWEGYQETQYF	TGCGCCAGCAGCCTGGGCCTCTGGGCGTGGGAAGGGTACCAAGAGACCCAGTACTTC
TRBV19	-	TRBJ1-5	-	CASSIYPGNQPQHF	TGTGCCAGTAGTATCTATCCAGGCAATCAGCCCCAGCATTTT
TRBV6-8	large	TRBJ1-1	-	CASRYRGDTEAFF	TGTGCCAGCAGGTACAGAGGGGACACTGAAGCTTTCTTT
TRBV5-1	-	TRBJ1-3	-	CASSLDSSVGNTIYF	TGCGCCAGCAGCTTGGACAGTTCGGTAGGAAACACCATATATTTT
TRBV11-3	few	TRBJ2-2	-	CASSFPRVGSNTGELFF	TGTGCCAGCAGCTTCCCCAGGGTAGGGTCGAACACCGGGGAGCTGTTTTTT
TRBV11-3	medium-sized	TRBJ2-3	-	CASSKGRDTDTQYF	TGTGCCAGCAGCAAAGGAAGGGATACAGATACGCAGTATTTT
TRBV11-3	-	TRBJ2-1	TRBD2	CASSSQGTGGHNEQFF	TGTGCCAGCAGCTCCCAGGGGACGGGGGGGCACAATGAGCAGTTCTTC
TRBV11-3	large	TRBJ1-4	-	CASSVEARGGKLFF	TGTGCCAGCAGCGTAGAGGCCAGGGGAGGAAAACTGTTTTTT
TRBV11-3	few	TRBJ1-6	TRBD1	CASSLGQGIRSPLHF	TGTGCCAGCAGCTTAGGACAGGGGATTCGTTCACCCCTCCACTTT
TRBV15	-	TRBJ2-2	-	CATSRRGRANTGELFF	TGTGCCACCAGCAGAAGGGGCAGGGCGAACACCGGGGAGCTGTTTTTT
TRBV14	-	TRBJ1-2	-	CASSPRVDEDGGYTF	TGTGCCAGCAGCCCCCGGGTCGATGAGGATGGTGGCTACACCTTC